These T cell receptor beta chains were read from a single sample in a study of blood T cell repertoires in COVID-19. The method was immunoSEQ multiplex PCR; TCRdb's version includes in-frame clones alone and lacks a portion of them. The table lists 30,000 to 40,000 clones, approximately 80% of them singletons, with 1.5% to 2% in the top ten. The sequenced material came from peripheral blood. All receptors come from a man aged 60-69 years with COVID-19, enrolled during active disease. Both conserved end residues are part of each CDR3. The D gene is left open where the match is weak. Expanded clones are given a class, and other clones once, few, many or no size at all.

V gene: TRBV5-1; J gene: TRBJ2-7; D gene: -; CDR3 length: 14; clone size: once; CDR3 DNA: TGCGCCAGCAGCCTCCGGGACTTCTCCTACGAGCAGTACTTC; CDR3 protein: CASSLRDFSYEQYF
V gene: TRBV11-3; J gene: TRBJ2-3; D gene: TRBD1; CDR3 length: 13; clone size: -; CDR3 DNA: TGTGCCAGCAGCCTGACAGGGCTGGGAACGCAGTATTTT; CDR3 protein: CASSLTGLGTQYF
V gene: TRBV27; J gene: TRBJ2-6; D gene: -; CDR3 length: 14; clone size: once; CDR3 DNA: TGTGCCAGCAGTCCAGGGGCTGGGGCCAACGTCCTGACTTTC; CDR3 protein: CASSPGAGANVLTF
V gene: TRBV7-9; J gene: TRBJ1-1; D gene: -; CDR3 length: 15; clone size: few; CDR3 DNA: TGTGCCAGCAGCTTAGACAGCCTCCTGAACACTGAAGCTTTCTTT; CDR3 protein: CASSLDSLLNTEAFF
V gene: TRBV10-1; J gene: TRBJ1-6; D gene: -; CDR3 length: 12; clone size: -; CDR3 DNA: TGCGCCAGCAGCGGTGGGGCTTCACCCCTCCACTTT; CDR3 protein: CASSGGASPLHF
V gene: TRBV7-6; J gene: TRBJ1-3; D gene: -; CDR3 length: 16; clone size: -; CDR3 DNA: TGTGCCAGCAGCGACGCGCGGGGTTTCTCTGGAAACACCATATATTTT; CDR3 protein: CASSDARGFSGNTIYF
V gene: TRBV5-1; J gene: TRBJ1-2; D gene: -; CDR3 length: 15; clone size: few; CDR3 DNA: TGCGCCAGCAGCAGAACCCCGACAGAAAACTATGGCTACACCTTC; CDR3 protein: CASSRTPTENYGYTF
V gene: TRBV5-1; J gene: TRBJ1-1; D gene: -; CDR3 length: 15; clone size: -; CDR3 DNA: TGCGCCAGCAGCTTCCTATCAGGGCAGAACACTGAAGCTTTCTTT; CDR3 protein: CASSFLSGQNTEAFF
V gene: TRBV5-1; J gene: TRBJ1-1; D gene: TRBD1; CDR3 length: 13; clone size: -; CDR3 DNA: TGCGCCAGCAGCCTCGACAGGGCCACTGAAGCTTTCTTT; CDR3 protein: CASSLDRATEAFF
V gene: TRBV10-3; J gene: TRBJ2-2; D gene: TRBD1; CDR3 length: 14; clone size: -; CDR3 DNA: TGTGCCATCAGACAGGACAGGGGTTCCGGGGAGCTGTTTTTT; CDR3 protein: CAIRQDRGSGELFF
V gene: TRBV5-1; J gene: TRBJ2-1; D gene: TRBD2; CDR3 length: 15; clone size: -; CDR3 DNA: TGCGCCAGCAGCCTCGTGAGCGGGAGGGTAAATGAGCAGTTCTTC; CDR3 protein: CASSLVSGRVNEQFF
V gene: TRBV3-1/TRBV3-2; J gene: TRBJ2-1; D gene: -; CDR3 length: 13; clone size: few; CDR3 DNA: TGTGCCAGCAGCCAGGGCTACAGCAATGAGCAGTTCTTC; CDR3 protein: CASSQGYSNEQFF
V gene: TRBV2; J gene: TRBJ1-6; D gene: TRBD1; CDR3 length: 15; clone size: -; CDR3 DNA: TGTGCCAGCAGAGAGACAGGGGGTAGTAATTCACCCCTCCACTTT; CDR3 protein: CASRETGGSNSPLHF
V gene: TRBV5-1; J gene: TRBJ2-5; D gene: -; CDR3 length: 13; clone size: -; CDR3 DNA: TGCGCCAGCAGCGGAAGCGACCAAGAGACCCAGTACTTC; CDR3 protein: CASSGSDQETQYF
V gene: TRBV5-6; J gene: TRBJ1-4; D gene: -; CDR3 length: 14; clone size: -; CDR3 DNA: TGTGCCAGCAGCTTACAGGGTGTTAGTGAAAAACTGTTTTTT; CDR3 protein: CASSLQGVSEKLFF
V gene: TRBV4-1; J gene: TRBJ2-1; D gene: -; CDR3 length: 11; clone size: once; CDR3 DNA: TGCGCCAGCAGCCCACAGGGAGAGCAGTTCTTC; CDR3 protein: CASSPQGEQFF
V gene: TRBV3-1/TRBV3-2; J gene: TRBJ1-2; D gene: -; CDR3 length: 12; clone size: -; CDR3 DNA: TGTGCCAGCAGCCAAGAATCGTATGGCTACACCTTC; CDR3 protein: CASSQESYGYTF
V gene: TRBV6-5; J gene: TRBJ1-5; D gene: -; CDR3 length: 15; clone size: -; CDR3 DNA: TGTGCCAGCAGGGGTGCAGGGTACGGCAATCAGCCCCAGCATTTT; CDR3 protein: CASRGAGYGNQPQHF
V gene: TRBV28; J gene: TRBJ2-2; D gene: -; CDR3 length: 15; clone size: -; CDR3 DNA: TGTGCCAGCAGTCCATCCTCGGTGAGGACCGGGGAGCTGTTTTTT; CDR3 protein: CASSPSSVRTGELFF
V gene: TRBV6-1; J gene: TRBJ1-1; D gene: -; CDR3 length: 13; clone size: -; CDR3 DNA: TGTGCCAGCAGCGAAGTGGCCAACACTGAAGCTTTCTTT; CDR3 protein: CASSEVANTEAFF
V gene: TRBV29-1; J gene: TRBJ1-1; D gene: -; CDR3 length: 11; clone size: -; CDR3 DNA: TGCAGCGGGGGACACAACACTGAAGCTTTCTTT; CDR3 protein: CSGGHNTEAFF
V gene: TRBV28; J gene: TRBJ1-2; D gene: -; CDR3 length: 13; clone size: -; CDR3 DNA: TGTGCCAGCAGCCTGACGGGGAACTATGGCTACACCTTC; CDR3 protein: CASSLTGNYGYTF